This T cell receptor (beta chain) was observed in a study of read filtering for tumor transcriptome and immune sequencing. As for the study in general: IR-seq gave about 3.5 to 10.27 million TCR reads per sample; RNA-seq gave roughly 75 to 1,300.

This library used 300 to 500 ng RNA and molecular barcoded adaptors spanning alpha/delta and beta/gamma chains. TCRdb fed the reads into MiXCR, producing one record per CDR3 protein. The data hold 100,000 to 150,000 distinct CDR3 sequences, with over 10% observed a single time. CDR3 length: 16 residues. The V gene lost 0 bases and the J gene lost 8 bases, with 17 bases spanning the gap. Germline V gene data show CDR1 as SGHRS and CDR2 as YFSETQ. This clonotype was observed at least ten times. The sample comprised a population of CD138-negative cells sorted from bone marrow. V gene TRBV5-1 combines with J gene TRBJ1-4; a weak D match, TRBD1 (5 bases). This sequence was found in a donor at least 40 years old with multiple myeloma. This chain's CDR3 is CASSLGRGGSEEKLFF. The CDR3 coding sequence is TGCGCCAGCAGCTTGGGGCGTGGGGGTAGTGAGGAAAAACTGTTTTTT.